This T cell receptor beta chain is from a study of radiotherapy plus CTLA-4 blockade in lung cancer. The protocol was immunoSEQ multiplex PCR, while the TCRdb copy is restricted to in-frame clones and leaves out a portion. The sample shows roughly 120,000 clones, approximately 84% of them seen only once. Notes on this clone: Its antigen is unidentified.

Study-wide points: Some TCR clones had been derived from tumors. These clones expanded in peripheral blood after radiotherapy plus ipilimumab.

Sequences were derived from peripheral blood, sampled from a patient treated with radiotherapy plus ipilimumab. The TCR comes from a human donor with non-small cell lung cancer who had a partial response to radiotherapy plus ipilimumab.

This chain's CDR3 is CASSPQTGAKEKLFF. The CDR3 DNA is TGTGCCAGCTCACCACAAACAGGGGCAAAGGAAAAACTGTTTTTT. The chain links TRBV18 to TRBJ1-4; 7 bases map to TRBD1. Germline CDR1 is KGHSH and CDR2 is LQKENI. The length of the CDR3 is 15 residues. Trimming took 1 base from V and 8 from J; bases not matched to a gene: 7.